The 28 T cell receptor beta chains reported below all come from one sample, sequenced in a study of cytomegalovirus exposure and HLA in healthy donors. Researchers ran the PCR with 60 Vbeta and 13 Jbeta primers. The data were produced by immunoSEQ multiplex PCR, yet TCRdb's version contains in-frame clones alone and is incomplete. The sample includes 95,000 to 150,000 clones, around 73% of them seen just once. Sequencing was done on a sample of PBMCs. The receptors come from a woman in her thirties or forties in good health and CMV-seropositive.

In this sample, this clone turned up a few times. V and J are TRBV10-3 and TRBJ2-5, with D tentatively TRBD2 (6 bases). The CDR3 is 12 amino acids. V lost 6 bases and J 3 bases, leaving 8 bases between the germline ends. Germline assignment: CDR1 ENHRY and CDR2 SYGVKD. As DNA, the CDR3 is TGTGCCATCAGCCCGGGGGAAGAGACCCAGTACTTC. Translating gives CAISPGEETQYF.

The chain uses TRBV4-1 and TRBJ2-1; 8 bases map to TRBD2. CDR1 and CDR2 from the germline V gene are MGHRA and YSYEKL. The junction had 7 bases not matched to a gene; V was cut back by 4 bases and J by 8 bases. The CDR3 runs to 14 residues. CDR3 region: CASSPGLVNDEQFF. The CDR3 coding sequence is TGCGCCAGCAGCCCGGGACTAGTTAACGATGAGCAGTTCTTC.

This clone was seen just once. The V gene is TRBV11-2, the J gene TRBJ1-3; D ambiguous. The CDR3 spans 16 residues. Germline V gene lookup returns CDR1 SGHAT and CDR2 FQNNGV. The germline V and J ends were trimmed by 1 base and 0 bases, with 10 bases remaining between them. The CDR3: CASSLGRILSGNTIYF. In nucleotides, the CDR3 is TGTGCCAGCAGCTTAGGGAGGATTCTCTCTGGAAACACCATATATTTT.

The rearrangement joins TRBV10-3 to TRBJ2-2, with D maybe TRBD1 (6 bases). The V gene's germline CDR1 is ENHRY and CDR2 SYGVKD. The length of the CDR3 is 14 residues. Trimming removed 4 bases at V and 3 bases at J, with 9 bases between. The CDR3 region is CAISARTDTGELFF. The CDR3 nucleotides are TGTGCCATCAGTGCTCGGACAGACACCGGGGAGCTGTTTTTT.

The V gene is TRBV11-3, the J gene TRBJ2-5; 7 bases align to TRBD1. CDR3 length: 14 amino acids. Germline CDR1 reads SGHNT; CDR2 reads YENEEA. With 5 bases clipped from V and 2 bases from J, the junction kept 5 bases outside the gene matches. For the CDR3, the DNA is TGTGCCAGCAGCCGCCGGGACAGTCAAGAGACCCAGTACTTC. It codes for CASSRRDSQETQYF.

The rearrangement joins TRBV29-1 to TRBJ1-1; 9 bases match TRBD1. Per the germline V gene, CDR1 is SQVTM and CDR2 is ANQGSEA. With 7 bases clipped from V and 1 base from J, the junction kept 4 bases outside the gene matches. The CDR3 consists of 13 residues. The CDR3 region is CSGLGQGNTEAFF. The CDR3 region has the DNA TGCAGCGGACTGGGACAGGGGAACACTGAAGCTTTCTTT.

The gene calls are TRBV14 and TRBJ2-5, with D possibly matching TRBD2 (7 bases). The CDR3 has 14 amino acids. The V end lost 2 bases, the J end lost 5 bases, and 12 bases lay between the germline ends. Germline V gives CDR1 SGHDN, CDR2 FVKESK. CDR3 bases: TGTGCCAGCAGCCAAAGGTGGGGGGGCGAGACCCAGTACTTC. Protein sequence: CASSQRWGGETQYF.

The chain couples TRBV2 to TRBJ1-3; D is possibly TRBD1 (6 bases). CDR3 size: 15 residues. Deletions cut 5 bases from V and 6 bases from J, with 17 bases between. From germline, CDR1 is SNHLY and CDR2 FYNNEI. The CDR3 region is CASSFTGFAENTIYF. The CDR3 nucleotides are TGTGCCAGCAGTTTTACAGGGTTCGCAGAAAACACCATATATTTT. Supplemented by reference TRBV2 and TRBJ1-3, the full variable domain reads EPEVTQTPSHQVTQMGQEVILRCVPISNHLYFYWYRQILGQKVEFLVSFYNNEISEKSEIFDDQFSVERPDGSNFTLKIRSTKLEDSAMYFCASSFTGFAENTIYFGEGSWLTVV.

A single count supports this clone. This chain uses TRBV4-1 with TRBJ1-1, with D possibly matching TRBD1 (6 bases). V was clipped by 2 bases and J by 0 bases, with 10 bases between them. This CDR3 has 15 residues. Germline lookup yields CDR1 MGHRA and CDR2 YSYEKL. CDR3 coding DNA: TGCGCCAGCAGCCAACGGACAGAAATGAACACTGAAGCTTTCTTT. This encodes CASSQRTEMNTEAFF.

The chain carries TRBV7-2 and TRBJ1-1, with 11 bases fitting TRBD1. The V segment lost 2 bases and the J segment 6 bases; nucleotides outside the gene matches: 5. The CDR3 length is 15 residues. Germline-derived CDR1 and CDR2 are SGHTA and FQGNSA. The CDR3 sequence: CASSLRGQGDAEAFF. Written as DNA, the CDR3 is TGTGCCAGCAGCTTAAGGGGACAGGGGGACGCTGAAGCTTTCTTT.

This clone was counted a few times. The chain links TRBV6-1 to TRBJ1-5; D is unclear. Trimming took off 1 base at V and 0 bases at J, with 7 bases between the two ends. This CDR3 has 15 residues. CDR1 MNHNS and CDR2 SASEGT come from the germline V gene. For the CDR3, the DNA is TGTGCCAGCAGTGAAGGGCCCGATAGCAATCAGCCCCAGCATTTT. It yields the protein CASSEGPDSNQPQHF.

The chain is built from TRBV6-5 and TRBJ1-2, with D possibly being TRBD1 (6 bases). From germline, CDR1 is MNHEY and CDR2 SVGAGI. The CDR3 has 16 residues. Trimming shortened V by 2 bases and J by 0 bases, and 13 bases separated the two germline ends. This chain's CDR3 is CASSYLGQSSNYGYTF. DNA for the CDR3: TGTGCCAGCAGTTACCTCGGACAGAGCTCTAACTATGGCTACACCTTC.

J is TRBJ1-4 and V is TRBV4-3, with TRBD1 as a possible D gene (5 bases). V was cut by 0 bases and J by 8 bases, with 22 bases left in between. The germline gives CDR1 LGHNA, CDR2 YSLEER. The CDR3 has 18 residues. The CDR3 DNA sequence: TGCGCCAGCAGCCAAGATATCGGAAGTCGTGGGCGGGGGGAAAAACTGTTTTTT. Translating gives CASSQDIGSRGRGEKLFF.

This chain connects TRBV29-1 to TRBJ1-3; D uncertain. Trimming pared 4 bases from V and 3 bases from J, leaving 10 bases between. CDR1 and CDR2 from the germline V gene are SQVTM and ANQGSEA. This CDR3 spans 13 amino acids. The CDR3 nucleotides read TGCAGCGTTGGCCCCTATAATGGAAACACCATATATTTT. Translated, it gives CSVGPYNGNTIYF.

This chain connects TRBV9 to TRBJ2-3, with TRBD2 matching over 7 bases. Trimming removed 4 bases from V and 8 bases from J; junction bases left unmatched: 7. Germline loops: CDR1 SGDLS, CDR2 YYNGEE. The CDR3 length is 13 residues. The CDR3: CASSPLAEATQYF. The CDR3 DNA follows: TGTGCCAGCAGCCCCCTAGCGGAAGCTACGCAGTATTTT.

This chain links TRBV5-1 with TRBJ1-1; D is ambiguous. The ends were cut back, 0 bases at V and 0 bases at J, with 12 bases in the middle. This CDR3 has 16 residues. In germline, CDR1 is SGHRS, CDR2 YFSETQ. The CDR3 bases are TGCGCCAGCAGCTTGGCCGCGGTGAGCATGAACACTGAAGCTTTCTTT. This sequence encodes CASSLAAVSMNTEAFF. Looking up the rest from reference TRBV5-1 and TRBJ1-1 gives the full variable domain: KAGVTQTPRYLIKTRGQQVTLSCSPISGHRSVSWYQQTPGQGLQFLFEYFSETQRNKGNFPGRFSGRQFSNSRSEMNVSTLELGDSALYLCASSLAAVSMNTEAFFGQGTRLTVV.

This rearrangement joins TRBV9 to TRBJ2-5; D call uncertain. V was cut by 2 bases and J by 5 bases, with 10 bases left in between. CDR1 is SGDLS, CDR2 YYNGEE, per germline. The CDR3 is 13 amino acids. The DNA for the CDR3 is TGTGCCAGCAGCGTTACGCTACGGGAGACCCAGTACTTC. Residues: CASSVTLRETQYF.

This clone was counted only a few times. The chain links TRBV19 to TRBJ1-1, with no clear D. Trimming shortened V by 3 bases and J by 5 bases, and 7 bases separated the two germline ends. This CDR3 is built from 12 residues. CDR1 LNHDA and CDR2 SQIVND come from the germline V gene (reference sequence). CDR3 coding DNA: TGTGCCAGTAGTATCGCGGGGACTGAAGCTTTCTTT. Translated, it gives CASSIAGTEAFF.

The gene calls are TRBV13 and TRBJ1-2, with a possible D match to TRBD1 (5 bases). The CDR3 has 15 amino acids. Germline values: CDR1 PRHDT, CDR2 FYEKMQ (reference sequence). V gave up 5 bases and J gave up 8 bases, with 21 bases separating them. The CDR3 DNA reads as TGTGCCAGCAGCAATATCAGGGATCCTCCTTGGGGCTACACCTTC. Protein: CASSNIRDPPWGYTF.

The rearrangement links TRBV6-1 to TRBJ2-2; D gene unclear. The CDR3 loop spans 13 amino acids. V was clipped by 7 bases and J by 6 bases, with 12 bases between them. Germline CDR1 and CDR2: MNHNS and SASEGT. CDR3 coding DNA: TGTGCCAGCACTCTCATGGCTGCCGGGGAGCTGTTTTTT. It is translated as CASTLMAAGELFF.

This clone was observed a few times. This chain links TRBV7-2 with TRBJ1-1, with D possibly matching TRBD1 (5 bases). CDR3 length equals 14 residues. Germline V lookup: CDR1 SGHTA, CDR2 FQGNSA. Trimming removed 1 base at V and 5 bases at J, with 11 bases between. Here the CDR3 DNA reads TGTGCCAGCAGCTTAGTTGGGGGGAGAACTGAAGCTTTCTTT. It translates to CASSLVGGRTEAFF.

The chain has TRBV6-5 and TRBJ2-6, with 7 bases identical to TRBD1. The CDR3 totals 15 residues. Germline V gene data show CDR1 as MNHEY and CDR2 as SVGAGI. V was pared by 6 bases and J by 4 bases, with 6 bases of the junction left unmatched. In nucleotides, the CDR3 is TGTGCCAGCAGCCTAACAGGGGCCGGGGCCAACGTCCTGACTTTC. Residues: CASSLTGAGANVLTF.

This clone showed up just a few times. This chain joins TRBV9 and TRBJ2-3; D uncertain. Per the germline V gene, CDR1 is SGDLS and CDR2 is YYNGEE. The CDR3 is made up of 12 amino acids. Trimming shortened V by 4 bases and J by 2 bases, and 5 bases separated the two germline ends. CDR3 amino acids: CASSPYTDTQYF. As DNA, the CDR3 is TGTGCCAGCAGCCCCTACACAGATACGCAGTATTTT. Full variable domain (missing parts from reference TRBV9 and TRBJ2-3): DSGVTQTPKHLITATGQRVTLRCSPRSGDLSVYWYQQSLDQGLQFLIQYYNGEERAKGNILERFSAQQFPDLHSELNLSSLELGDSALYFCASSPYTDTQYFGPGTRLTVL.

The CDR3 nucleotides are TGTGCCAGCAGCTACAGGGACAGAGGGACCCATGGCTACACCTTC. The encoded protein is CASSYRDRGTHGYTF. This rearrangement joins TRBV7-2 to TRBJ1-2; 7 positions agree with TRBD1. V lost 4 bases and J lost 6; bases outside the gene matches: 11. CDR3 length: 15 residues. The germline V gene has CDR1 SGHTA and CDR2 FQGNSA.

This clone has only one observation. This chain uses TRBV7-3 with TRBJ2-5; TRBD2 matches 7 bases. The CDR3 totals 13 residues. CDR1 and CDR2 (germline): SGHTA, FQGTGA. Losses at the gene ends were 4 bases for V and 4 bases for J; bases not matched to a gene: 3. The CDR3 coding sequence is TGTGCCAGCAGCTCCGGACTAGGAGAGACCCAGTACTTC. This sequence encodes CASSSGLGETQYF. The complete variable domain, with remaining parts taken from reference TRBV7-3 and TRBJ2-5, reads GAGVSQTPSNKVTEKGKYVELRCDPISGHTALYWYRQSLGQGPEFLIYFQGTGAADDSGLPNDRFFAVRPEGSVSTLKIQRTERGDSAVYLCASSSGLGETQYFGPGTRLLVL.

The rearrangement joins TRBV12-5 to TRBJ2-1; possibly TRBD2 for D (6 bases). Trimming removed 1 base from V and 7 bases from J, with 20 bases in between. This CDR3 is 17 amino acids long. CDR1 is LGHNT and CDR2 is FRNRAP in the germline V gene. The chain's CDR3 is CASGLGMGGLPRNEQFF. CDR3 nucleotide sequence: TGTGCTAGTGGTTTGGGTATGGGGGGTTTACCGAGGAATGAGCAGTTCTTC.

The chain employs TRBV27 and TRBJ1-1; 10 nucleotides agree with TRBD1. Germline V lookup: CDR1 MNHEY, CDR2 SMNVEV (reference sequence). The CDR3 is 15 amino acids. V lost 8 bases and J lost 0; bases outside the gene matches: 6. CDR3 DNA: TGTGCCAGCCCGGGACAGGGGTGCATGAACACTGAAGCTTTCTTT. Translation: CASPGQGCMNTEAFF.

The chain couples TRBV4-1 to TRBJ1-4; the D gene is possibly TRBD1 (6 bases). Trimming removed 1 base from V and 4 bases from J, with 10 bases in between. Germline values: CDR1 MGHRA, CDR2 YSYEKL. CDR3 length: 15 amino acids. The CDR3 reads CASSQVLQGNEKLFF. The CDR3 region has the DNA TGCGCCAGCAGCCAAGTTCTACAGGGTAATGAAAAACTGTTTTTT.